Described below is a single T cell receptor beta chain sequence and its context. The sample comes from a study of blood T cell repertoires in COVID-19. Background on the study: PBMCs, B-cell-depleted T cells, or T cells provided the cDNA or gDNA that made up the material.

The assay was immunoSEQ multiplex PCR, and TCRdb's table has in-frame clones only and misses some. The sample has around 220,000 clones, around nine tenths seen once. This receptor was identified in a woman aged 40 to 55 who had recovered from COVID-19. Sequenced sample: peripheral blood.

CDR3 sequence: CASSPGGRGLDTEAFF. The CDR3 DNA reads TGTGCCAGCAGCCCCGGTGGCAGGGGGCTTGACACTGAAGCTTTCTTT. The chain joins TRBV9 to TRBJ1-1; 8 nucleotides line up with TRBD1. Germline V gene lookup returns CDR1 SGDLS and CDR2 YYNGEE. After removal of 4 bases from V and 3 bases from J, the junction contained 11 bases not matched to a gene. The CDR3 sequence is 16 residues long.